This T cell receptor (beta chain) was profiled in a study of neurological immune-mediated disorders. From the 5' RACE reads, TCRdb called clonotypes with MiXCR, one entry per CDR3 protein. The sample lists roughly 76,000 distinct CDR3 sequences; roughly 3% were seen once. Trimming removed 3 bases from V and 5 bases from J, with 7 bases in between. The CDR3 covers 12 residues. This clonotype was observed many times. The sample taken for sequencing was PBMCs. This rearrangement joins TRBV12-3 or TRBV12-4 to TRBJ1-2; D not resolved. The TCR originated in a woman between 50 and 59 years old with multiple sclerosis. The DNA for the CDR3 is TGTGCCAGCAGTTTTCTCGAGTATGGCTACACCTTC. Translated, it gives CASSFLEYGYTF.